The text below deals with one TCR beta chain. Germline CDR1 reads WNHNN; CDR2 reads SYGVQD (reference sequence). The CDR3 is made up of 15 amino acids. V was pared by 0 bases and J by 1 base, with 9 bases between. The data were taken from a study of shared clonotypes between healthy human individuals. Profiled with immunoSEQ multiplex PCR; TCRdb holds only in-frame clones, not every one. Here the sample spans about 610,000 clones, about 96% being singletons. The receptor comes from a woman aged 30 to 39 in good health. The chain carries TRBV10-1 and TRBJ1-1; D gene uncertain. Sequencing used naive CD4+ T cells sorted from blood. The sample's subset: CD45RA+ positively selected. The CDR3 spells CASSESPRRNTEAFF. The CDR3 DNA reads TGCGCCAGCAGTGAGTCACCGCGGCGGAACACTGAAGCTTTCTTT.